The TCR beta chain described here comes from a study of T cell responses to AZD1222 COVID-19 vaccine. A note on this clone: Its antigen is not known.

The CDR3 has 16 amino acids. The V and J ends lost 1 base and 10 bases, in that order; junction bases with no gene match: 12. Germline CDR1 is MNHNS and CDR2 is SASEGT. The table came from immunoSEQ multiplex PCR; TCRdb's copy has only in-frame clones and leaves some out. The table has some 150,000 clones, more than 70% seen once. General study findings and limits: Clonal diversity was possibly underestimated, and white British individuals and females predominated among donors. Reportedly, nearly half the spike-specific TCRs target unmutated variant regions. Two AZD1222 doses significantly raised spike-specific TCR breadth and depth over controls.

The sample here was peripheral blood, taken on day 0 of AZD1222 vaccination. The chain combines TRBV6-1 with TRBJ1-4; 7 bases are shared with TRBD1. This sequence originates from an adult in good health. The CDR3 loop reads CASSEGPRQGGRKLFF. In DNA, the CDR3 is TGTGCCAGCAGTGAAGGCCCCCGCCAGGGGGGTAGAAAACTGTTTTTT.